A selection of T cell receptor beta chains follows, all from one sample in a study of blood T cell repertoires in COVID-19. Method: immunoSEQ multiplex PCR; TCRdb's copy keeps in-frame clones and lacks some. The sample carries roughly 70,000 clones, approximately 90% recorded once. Material: peripheral blood. The receptors shown here come from a woman over 75 with active COVID-19. Both conserved end residues are part of each CDR3. The order of the fields is J gene, V gene, CDR3 protein.

J: TRBJ1-1
V: TRBV13
CDR3: CASLGGGAAFF

J: TRBJ1-2
V: TRBV28
CDR3: CASTPQGLYGYTF

J: TRBJ2-7
V: TRBV18
CDR3: CASSPSGTSGSYEQYF

J: TRBJ1-2
V: TRBV4-1
CDR3: CASSQDPSAYYGYTF

J: TRBJ2-3
V: TRBV27
CDR3: CASSARRGDTQYF

J: TRBJ2-7
V: TRBV7-8
CDR3: CASSRQQGGYYEQYF

J: TRBJ1-3
V: TRBV4-2
CDR3: CASSQGLRPSSGNTIYF

J: TRBJ2-7
V: TRBV27
CDR3: CASSPRVGSGEQYF

J: TRBJ2-7
V: TRBV6-2/TRBV6-3
CDR3: CASSDAGYEQYF

J: TRBJ2-3
V: TRBV3-1/TRBV3-2
CDR3: CASSQGLAGVSDTQYF

J: TRBJ1-5
V: TRBV5-6
CDR3: CASSSLKTREPQHF

J: TRBJ2-5
V: TRBV20-1
CDR3: CSARSGETQYF

J: TRBJ2-3
V: TRBV9
CDR3: CASSVGELAGVADTQYF

J: TRBJ1-4
V: TRBV18
CDR3: CASSPNGGRISEKLFF

J: TRBJ2-3
V: TRBV5-1
CDR3: CASSFQGASDTQYF